This TCR beta chain was recovered during a study of T cells after posttransplantation cyclophosphamide. Profiled with immunoSEQ multiplex PCR; TCRdb holds only in-frame clones, not every one. The table includes roughly 8,000 clones, roughly 90% detected once. Germline V gene sequence: CDR1 SGHTA, CDR2 FQGNSA. V was cut by 5 bases and J by 0 bases, with 16 bases left in between. This CDR3 is built from 16 residues. A marrow graft followed busulfan-fludarabine conditioning, with cyclophosphamide on days +3 and +4. The chain has TRBV7-2 and TRBJ2-5; tentative D call: TRBD1 (5 bases). The receptor was isolated from a female patient aged 50-59 years who received an allogeneic stem cell transplant from a related donor, was CMV-positive, and had no GVHD. Some T cells may trace back to the graft donor. The sequenced sample was CD4+ T cells sorted from blood, obtained about 1,500 days after allogeneic stem cell transplant with posttransplant cyclophosphamide. CDR3 protein: CASSPQGYTNQETQYF. The CDR3 DNA follows: TGTGCCAGCAGCCCCCAGGGTTACACAAACCAAGAGACCCAGTACTTC.